These 15 T cell receptor beta chains were sequenced from one sample in a study of T cells in Graves' hyperthyroidism and ophthalmopathy. TCR beta CDR3 sequences were amplified from RNA transcripts. With the HTBI primer set, the TCR CDR3 went through a first round of RT-PCR. Each CDR3 protein is one row after TCRdb ran MiXCR on the multiplex PCR reads. The repertoire consists of about 300,000 distinct CDR3 sequences, with 20% to 30% occurring once and the leading ten covering about 30%. The sequenced material came from blood. These receptors were obtained from a man aged 40-49 years with Graves' hyperthyroidism that later progressed to Graves' ophthalmopathy.

The chain joins TRBV10-2 to TRBJ2-5; D not certain. This CDR3 is built from 11 residues. Deletions cut 6 bases from V and 5 bases from J, with 7 bases between. Germline CDR1 WSHSY, CDR2 SAAADI. The CDR3 bases are TGCGCCAGCAGGGCCGGGGAGACCCAGTACTTC. Protein: CASRAGETQYF.

In this sample, this clonotype turned up a few times. The chain couples TRBV4-2 to TRBJ1-1; D gene unclear. In germline, CDR1 is LGHNA, CDR2 YNFKEQ. Trimming shortened V by 2 bases and J by 6 bases, and 10 bases separated the two germline ends. This CDR3 is built from 13 residues. The CDR3 DNA is TGTGCCAGCAGCCAAAATTGGAGTCCTGAAGCTTTCTTT. Translating gives CASSQNWSPEAFF.

The V gene is TRBV6-1, the J gene TRBJ2-6; no firm D call. CDR1 MNHNS and CDR2 SASEGT come from the germline V gene. Trimming shortened V by 7 bases and J by 0 bases, and 10 bases separated the two germline ends. CDR3 length: 15 residues. The CDR3 protein is CASTQGNSGANVLTF. Written as DNA, the CDR3 is TGTGCCAGCACCCAAGGGAACTCTGGGGCCAACGTCCTGACTTTC.

This clonotype was detected ten times or more. This rearrangement joins TRBV6-4 to TRBJ2-7; D is ambiguous. Germline values: CDR1 MRHNA, CDR2 SNTAGT. The CDR3 sequence is 14 residues long. V lost 5 bases and J lost 2, with 13 bases in between. DNA of the CDR3: TGTGCCAGCAGTTACCTGCCACAAACCTACGAGCAGTACTTC. This sequence encodes CASSYLPQTYEQYF.

As to this clonotype: An end of the junction differs from the germline gene, which may be a read error. The rearrangement joins TRBV6-2 or TRBV6-3 to TRBJ2-7, with D possibly being TRBD2 (6 bases). Germline V gene lookup returns CDR1 MNHEY and CDR2 SVGEGT. The CDR3 is made up of 14 amino acids. The CDR3 loop reads CASGYRGVTYEQYF. CDR3 bases: TGTGCCAGCGGTTACCGCGGGGTTACCTACGAGCAGTACTTC.

This clonotype was picked up many times. The chain has TRBV5-4 and TRBJ1-2; D ambiguous. The CDR3 is 13 residues long. Looked up from germline, CDR1 is SGHNT and CDR2 is YYREEE (reference sequence). V lost 5 bases and J 1 base, leaving 9 bases between the germline ends. The CDR3 nucleotides read TGTGCCAGCAGGATAGATCGTAACTATGGCTACACCTTC. Amino acids: CASRIDRNYGYTF.

The V gene is TRBV20-1, the J gene TRBJ2-5; TRBD2 matches at 8 bases. This CDR3 has 16 residues. Germline CDR1 DFQATT, CDR2 SNEGSKA (reference sequence). Unmatched junction bases numbered 17, after V lost 6 bases and J lost 5 bases. The CDR3, as DNA: TGCAGTGCACCCGCCCGAGCGGGGGTTTATTTGGAGACCCAGTACTTC. Translating it yields CSAPARAGVYLETQYF.

This clonotype was seen more than once but under ten times. V and J are TRBV3-1 and TRBJ1-5; the match to TRBD1 covers 7 bases. V lost 4 bases to trimming and J lost 5 bases; unmatched junction nucleotides: 5. Per the germline V gene, CDR1 is LGHDT and CDR2 is YNNKEL (reference sequence). CDR3 length: 14 residues. CDR3 coding DNA: TGTGCCAGCAGCCTTGCCCAGGGGGATCAGCCCCAGCATTTT. Protein sequence: CASSLAQGDQPQHF.

This rearrangement joins TRBV2 to TRBJ2-5; D ambiguous. The CDR3 spans 13 residues. Germline assignment: CDR1 SNHLY and CDR2 FYNNEI. Trimming pared 3 bases from V and 5 bases from J, leaving 10 bases between. The CDR3 bases are TGTGCCAGCAGTGACTCCAGGCGGGAGACCCAGTACTTC. Protein sequence: CASSDSRRETQYF.

This chain joins TRBV7-2 and TRBJ1-5; the D is unclear. This CDR3 is 12 amino acids long. CDR1 is SGHTA and CDR2 is FQGNSA in the germline V gene. Trimming took 2 bases from V and 7 from J, leaving 6 bases between them. The chain's CDR3 is CASSLSVQPQHF. The DNA of the CDR3 is TGTGCCAGCAGCTTAAGCGTACAGCCCCAGCATTTT.

CDR3 protein: CASSFLGGIYEQYF. The CDR3 DNA reads TGTGCCAGCAGCTTCCTTGGAGGCATCTACGAGCAGTACTTC. The chain is built from TRBV11-3 and TRBJ2-7, with D maybe TRBD2 (5 bases). This CDR3 comprises 14 residues. CDR1 is SGHNT and CDR2 is YENEEA in the germline V gene. The ends were cut back, 3 bases at V and 3 bases at J, with 12 bases in the middle.

V gene TRBV12-3 or TRBV12-4 combines with J gene TRBJ2-5; TRBD1 matches at 7 bases. This CDR3 is 15 amino acids long. V shed 3 bases and J 4 bases; nucleotides not matched to a gene: 8. CDR3 residues: CASSFVQGLRETQYF. The CDR3 DNA sequence: TGTGCCAGCAGTTTCGTACAGGGGTTGCGAGAGACCCAGTACTTC.

This clonotype was counted ten times or more. DNA of the CDR3: TGTGCCACCAGCGGCCCGGGACAGAACTCTGGGGCCAACGTCCTGACTTTC. It specifies CATSGPGQNSGANVLTF. The genes are TRBV15 and TRBJ2-6; 7 bases are shared with TRBD1. The V gene's germline CDR1 is LNHNV and CDR2 YYDKDF (reference sequence). J gave up 0 bases and V 5 bases, and 7 bases lay outside the gene matches. This CDR3 has 17 residues.

In this sample, this clonotype turned up many times. This CDR3 fails to terminate in the conserved phenylalanine or tryptophan, so it likely reflects a read error. The V call is TRBV12-3 or TRBV12-4, the J call TRBJ1-2; D is ambiguous. The CDR3 is made up of 13 amino acids. V lost 2 bases to trimming and J lost 5 bases, with 9 bases between them. CDR3 nucleotides: TGTGCCAGCAGTTTAAAGGGCCGGTATGGCTACACCCTC. Its translation is CASSLKGRYGYTL.

This clonotype was recorded many times. V is TRBV10-3 and J is TRBJ1-1, with TRBD1 as a possible D gene (5 bases). CDR1 and CDR2 (germline): ENHRY, SYGVKD. The CDR3 loop spans 12 amino acids. V shed 4 bases and J shed 10 bases, with 13 bases lying between them. CDR3 coding DNA: TGTGCCATCAGTGTGTCGGGGGTTGGAGCTTTCTTT. This translates into CAISVSGVGAFF.